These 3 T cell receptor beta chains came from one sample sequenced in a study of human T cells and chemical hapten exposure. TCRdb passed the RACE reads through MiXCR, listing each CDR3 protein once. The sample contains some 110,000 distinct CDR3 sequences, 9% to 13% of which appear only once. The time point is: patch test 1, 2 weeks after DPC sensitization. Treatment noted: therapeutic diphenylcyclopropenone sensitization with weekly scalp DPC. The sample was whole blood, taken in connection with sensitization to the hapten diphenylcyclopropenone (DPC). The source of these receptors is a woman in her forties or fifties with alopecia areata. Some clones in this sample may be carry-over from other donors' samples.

In DNA form, the CDR3 reads TGTGCCACCAGCATCCGACAATTGTCCCTAACCGGGGAGCTGTTTTTT. Translating it yields CATSIRQLSLTGELFF. V is TRBV15 and J is TRBJ2-2; no reliable D call. The V gene lost 4 bases and the J gene lost 5 bases, with 17 bases spanning the gap. The CDR3 covers 16 residues. From germline, CDR1 is LNHNV and CDR2 YYDKDF (reference sequence).

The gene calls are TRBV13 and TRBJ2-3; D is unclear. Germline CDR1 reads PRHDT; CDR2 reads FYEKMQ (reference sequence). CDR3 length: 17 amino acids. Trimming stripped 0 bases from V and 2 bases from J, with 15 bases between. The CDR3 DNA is TGTGCCAGCAGCTTAGGTCCGATATCCATTTACACAGATACGCAGTATTTT. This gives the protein CASSLGPISIYTDTQYF.

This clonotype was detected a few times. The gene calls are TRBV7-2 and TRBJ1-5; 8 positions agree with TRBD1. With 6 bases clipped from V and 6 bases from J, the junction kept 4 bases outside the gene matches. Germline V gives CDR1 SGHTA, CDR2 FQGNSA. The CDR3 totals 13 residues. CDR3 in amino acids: CASSHRGAQPQHF. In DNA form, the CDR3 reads TGTGCCAGCAGTCACAGGGGGGCTCAGCCCCAGCATTTT.